The 8 T cell receptor beta chains given below trace back to one sample, sequenced in a study of CD8 T cells in Susac syndrome. An input of about 0.5 to 1 ug of RNA was subjected to reverse transcription using random hexamers. TCRdb itself ran the immunoSEQ multiplex PCR reads through MiXCR, one entry per CDR3 protein. Altogether roughly 47,000 distinct CDR3 sequences are present, about 91% being singletons, with the ten largest covering approximately 0.41%. Material for sequencing was CD8+ T cells from PBMCs. These receptors were collected from a human donor in good health.

The DNA of the CDR3 is TGTGCCTGGAGCCAACCCAGGGACAGGGTGGGGAATGAGCAGTTCTTC. Residues: CAWSQPRDRVGNEQFF. The V call is TRBV30, the J call TRBJ2-1; 9 bases align to TRBD1. CDR1 GTSNPN and CDR2 SVGIG come from the germline V gene (reference sequence). With V trimmed by 3 bases and J by 7 bases, 13 bases remained unmatched. This CDR3 has 16 amino acids.

This clonotype was recorded only once. The chain combines TRBV11-2 with TRBJ1-2, with TRBD1 as a possible D gene (6 bases). The CDR3 sequence is 16 residues long. Per germline, CDR1 SGHAT and CDR2 FQNNGV. Trimming left V 0 bases short and J 4 bases short, with 15 bases between. The CDR3 reads CASSLDGSGALYGYTF. CDR3 in DNA: TGTGCCAGCAGCTTAGACGGATCGGGGGCTCTCTATGGCTACACCTTC. The whole variable domain, remainder taken from reference TRBV11-2 and TRBJ1-2, is EAGVAQSPRYKIIEKRQSVAFWCNPISGHATLYWYQQILGQGPKLLIQFQNNGVVDDSQLPKDRFSAERLKGVDSTLKIQPAKLEDSAVYLCASSLDGSGALYGYTFGSGTRLTVV.

This clonotype has a single count. This rearrangement joins TRBV2 to TRBJ2-1, with a weak D call TRBD2 (5 bases). The V gene's germline CDR1 is SNHLY and CDR2 FYNNEI. The CDR3 runs to 14 residues. The germline V and J ends were trimmed by 10 bases and 6 bases, with 19 bases remaining between them. The CDR3 reads CATIDRDRTNEQFF. The CDR3 coding sequence is TGTGCCACCATTGACCGGGATCGTACCAATGAGCAGTTCTTC.

This clonotype was detected once. V gene TRBV6-4 combines with J gene TRBJ2-3; TRBD2 matches at 11 bases. The CDR3 contains 15 residues. Germline CDR1 reads MRHNA; CDR2 reads SNTAGT. V was clipped by 3 bases and J by 2 bases; unmatched bases: 1. CDR3: CASSEGLADTDTQYF. CDR3 sequence (DNA): TGTGCCAGCAGTGAGGGACTAGCGGACACAGATACGCAGTATTTT.

The V call is TRBV7-8, the J call TRBJ2-7, with TRBD2 matching over 8 bases. The germline CDR1 and CDR2 sequences are SGHVS and FQNEAQ. After removal of 1 base from V and 5 bases from J, the junction contained 7 bases not matched to a gene. The CDR3 has 15 amino acids. The CDR3, as DNA: TGTGCCAGCAGCTTAGACGGGAGGGCCTTCCACGAGCAGTACTTC. It translates to CASSLDGRAFHEQYF.

The table lists this clonotype with a few counts. J is TRBJ1-1 and V is TRBV6-2 or TRBV6-3, with D possibly matching TRBD1 (5 bases). The germline V gene encodes CDR1 MNHEY and CDR2 SVGEGT. The length of the CDR3 is 16 residues. V lost 2 bases, J lost 1 base, and 14 bases lay in between. Written as DNA, the CDR3 is TGTGCCAGCAGTTACAAGGACGGGGGTACGAACACTGAAGCTTTCTTT. This encodes CASSYKDGGTNTEAFF.

This clonotype came up once. The V call is TRBV9, the J call TRBJ2-1; D is perhaps TRBD2 (6 bases). V lost 0 bases, J lost 0 bases, and 10 bases lay in between. Per germline, CDR1 SGDLS and CDR2 YYNGEE. The CDR3 loop spans 16 amino acids. The CDR3 is CASSVEDGSSYNEQFF. In DNA form, the CDR3 reads TGTGCCAGCAGCGTAGAAGACGGGAGCTCCTACAATGAGCAGTTCTTC.

The J gene is TRBJ1-5, the V gene TRBV12-3 or TRBV12-4; tentative D call: TRBD1 (5 bases). The CDR3 is 13 residues long. Trimming cost V 7 bases and J 6 bases, with 13 bases left between them. The CDR3 bases are TGTGCCAGCACCCTGGGGCTCATTCAGCCCCAGCATTTT. Translating it yields CASTLGLIQPQHF.